One sample yielded the 24 T cell receptor beta chains listed below, sequenced in a study of technical replicates of blood from a handful of donors. The repertoire was sequenced with immunoSEQ multiplex PCR; TCRdb's copy has only in-frame clones and lacks some. In the table there are 25,000 to 40,000 clones, approximately 94% of which are singletons. The sample comprised PBMCs. The receptors originated from a human donor in good health. Some clones in this sample may be carry-over from other donors' samples.

Turning to this clone: This sample includes further DNA sequences coding for the same CDR3. The rearrangement uses TRBV30 and TRBJ1-4, with 8 bases identical to TRBD1. Trimming took 2 bases from V and 2 from J; bases not matched to a gene: 1. Germline V gene lookup returns CDR1 GTSNPN and CDR2 SVGIG (reference sequence). This CDR3 region has 14 residues. For the CDR3, the DNA is TGTGCCTGGAGTCGACAGGGGACTAATGAAAAACTGTTTTTT. Translating it yields CAWSRQGTNEKLFF. Supplemented by reference TRBV30 and TRBJ1-4, the full variable domain reads SQTIHQWPATLVQPVGSPLSLECTVEGTSNPNLYWYRQAAGRGLQLLFYSVGIGQISSEVPQNLSASRPQDRQFILSSKKLLLSDSGFYLCAWSRQGTNEKLFFGSGTQLSVL.

The chain recombines TRBV7-9 with TRBJ1-1; D not certain. The CDR3 extends over 12 amino acids. V was cut by 3 bases and J by 10 bases, with 12 bases left in between. From germline, CDR1 is SEHNR and CDR2 FQNEAQ (reference sequence). DNA of the CDR3: TGTGCCAGCAGCTTTGCGGGAAGAGGAGCTTTCTTT. Protein sequence: CASSFAGRGAFF.

This clone was detected only once. The rearrangement joins TRBV29-1 to TRBJ2-7; 7 bases are shared with TRBD1. The V segment lost 4 bases and the J segment 1 base; nucleotides outside the gene matches: 7. The germline CDR1 and CDR2 sequences are SQVTM and ANQGSEA. The CDR3 spans 14 residues. DNA of the CDR3: TGCAGCGTTGGAGACAGGGTCCCATCCTACGAGCAGTACTTC. It encodes CSVGDRVPSYEQYF.

The chain carries TRBV6-5 and TRBJ2-7; the match to TRBD2 covers 7 bases. The V segment lost 2 bases and the J segment 7 bases; nucleotides outside the gene matches: 11. This CDR3 is built from 15 residues. Germline assignment: CDR1 MNHEY and CDR2 SVGAGI. The CDR3: CASSYRGIYGREQYF. CDR3 in DNA: TGTGCCAGCAGTTACAGGGGTATTTACGGGAGGGAGCAGTACTTC.

J is TRBJ2-7 and V is TRBV30, with 8 positions matching TRBD1. This CDR3 is 16 amino acids long. V gave up 0 bases and J gave up 4 bases; unmatched junction bases: 11. The germline V gene encodes CDR1 GTSNPN and CDR2 SVGIG (reference sequence). CDR3 nucleotide sequence: TGTGCCTGGAGTGTAGTAGGGAACAGGGGGTTTTACGAGCAGTACTTC. This codes for CAWSVVGNRGFYEQYF.

This clone was seen just once. V is TRBV5-4 and J is TRBJ2-5, with unresolved D. The CDR3 length is 13 residues. The ends were cut back, 5 bases at V and 5 bases at J, with 13 bases in the middle. Germline assignment: CDR1 SGHNT and CDR2 YYREEE (reference sequence). The CDR3 spells CASRPEPWETQYF. CDR3 coding DNA: TGTGCCAGCAGGCCGGAGCCGTGGGAGACCCAGTACTTC.

The V and J genes are TRBV11-1 and TRBJ1-4; no clear D. The CDR3 has 14 residues. V was trimmed by 5 bases and J by 7 bases, leaving 14 bases between them. Germline V gene data show CDR1 as SGHAT and CDR2 as FQDESV (reference sequence). As DNA, the CDR3 is TGTGCCAGCAGCCAACCCGGGGAGGGTGAAAAACTGTTTTTT. It is translated as CASSQPGEGEKLFF.

This clone was observed a single time. This sequence joins TRBV7-8 and TRBJ2-7; TRBD1 aligns across 7 bases. This CDR3 has 14 residues. Per the germline V gene, CDR1 is SGHVS and CDR2 is FQNEAQ. Trimming at V came to 3 bases and at J to 3 bases, leaving 5 bases not matched to a gene. The CDR3 region is CASSFDRESYEQYF. CDR3 sequence (DNA): TGTGCCAGCAGCTTTGACAGGGAGAGCTACGAGCAGTACTTC.

The gene calls are TRBV19 and TRBJ1-3; 7 bases align to TRBD1. Trimming cost V 1 base and J 4 bases; bases outside gene matches: 7. The CDR3 sequence is 16 residues long. Germline CDR1 and CDR2: LNHDA and SQIVND (reference sequence). The CDR3 sequence is CASSIGGQGVGNTIYF. CDR3 in DNA: TGTGCCAGTAGTATAGGAGGTCAGGGGGTCGGAAACACCATATATTTT.

The rearrangement uses TRBV16 and TRBJ2-5; perhaps TRBD1 as D (6 bases). This CDR3 is 15 amino acids long. In germline, CDR1 is KGHSY, CDR2 FQNENV. The V and J ends lost 3 bases and 1 base respectively, with 12 bases between them. CDR3 amino acids: CASSHTGTSQETQYF. CDR3 bases: TGTGCCAGCAGCCATACTGGGACAAGCCAAGAGACCCAGTACTTC.

The chain combines TRBV11-2 with TRBJ1-1; possibly TRBD1 for D (6 bases). V dropped 1 base and J dropped 1 base, with 13 bases sitting between them. CDR3 length: 16 amino acids. CDR1 and CDR2 (germline): SGHAT, FQNNGV. The CDR3 coding sequence is TGTGCCAGCAGCTTAGTGCCCGGGACACAGAACACTGAAGCTTTCTTT. This encodes CASSLVPGTQNTEAFF.

This rearrangement joins TRBV11-2 to TRBJ2-7; the D is unclear. CDR1 and CDR2 from the germline V gene are SGHAT and FQNNGV. The CDR3 is 15 residues long. The V and J ends lost 0 bases and 4 bases respectively, with 13 bases between them. CDR3 sequence: CASSLDPASKYEQYF. The CDR3 DNA is TGTGCCAGCAGCTTAGATCCCGCGTCTAAGTACGAGCAGTACTTC.

The CDR3 loop is CSVEDVGPGDNEQFF. The CDR3, as DNA: TGCAGCGTTGAAGATGTGGGCCCCGGCGACAATGAGCAGTTCTTC. The rearrangement uses TRBV29-1 and TRBJ2-1; D not certain. Germline V gene data show CDR1 as SQVTM and CDR2 as ANQGSEA. This CDR3 contains 15 residues. Trimming cost V 0 bases and J 5 bases, with 14 bases left between them.

In this sample, this clone turned up a few times. V gene TRBV6-1 combines with J gene TRBJ1-6; D call uncertain. Trimming left V 0 bases short and J 8 bases short, with 8 bases between. The CDR3 runs 14 residues. Germline CDR1 and CDR2: MNHNS and SASEGT. The CDR3 coding sequence is TGTGCCAGCAGTGAAGCGCGGCCCGATTCACCCCTCCACTTT. This translates into CASSEARPDSPLHF.

The rearrangement joins TRBV7-9 to TRBJ2-2; the match to TRBD2 covers 12 bases. J was trimmed by 5 bases and V by 3 bases; bases with no gene match: 1. The CDR3 spans 15 residues. Germline V gives CDR1 SEHNR, CDR2 FQNEAQ (reference sequence). The CDR3 coding sequence is TGTGCCAGCAGCTTCCTAGCGGGAGGGACCGGGGAGCTGTTTTTT. This translates into CASSFLAGGTGELFF.

The chain employs TRBV29-1 and TRBJ1-2, with 8 positions matching TRBD1. Germline trimming cut 7 bases from V and 5 bases from J; bases unmatched to any gene: 9. Per germline, CDR1 SQVTM and CDR2 ANQGSEA. The CDR3 is 13 amino acids. The CDR3 DNA reads as TGCAGCGCCGAGGAGCGGACAGGGTATGGCTACACCTTC. Translation: CSAEERTGYGYTF. Supplemented by reference TRBV29-1 and TRBJ1-2, the full variable domain reads SAVISQKPSRDICQRGTSLTIQCQVDSQVTMMFWYRQQPGQSLTLIATANQGSEATYESGFVIDKFPISRPNLTFSTLTVSNMSPEDSSIYLCSAEERTGYGYTFGSGTRLTVV.

This chain connects TRBV6-5 to TRBJ2-7; maybe TRBD1 (6 bases). Germline assignment: CDR1 MNHEY and CDR2 SVGAGI. V gave up 6 bases and J gave up 0 bases, with 9 bases separating them. This CDR3 region has 13 residues. Here the CDR3 reads CASSRDTSYEQYF. CDR3 nucleotides: TGTGCCAGCAGCAGGGACACCTCCTACGAGCAGTACTTC.

The chain uses TRBV30 and TRBJ1-5, with D possibly TRBD1 on 6 matching bases. V was trimmed by 3 bases and J by 1 base, leaving 16 bases between them. CDR1 is GTSNPN and CDR2 is SVGIG in the germline V gene (reference sequence). There are 16 residues in the CDR3. The chain's CDR3 is CAWRGQGMGSNQPQHF. Here the CDR3 DNA reads TGTGCCTGGAGGGGTCAGGGGATGGGGAGCAATCAGCCCCAGCATTTT.

This sequence joins TRBV19 and TRBJ1-6; TRBD1 matches at 7 bases. The junction had 7 bases not matched to a gene; V was cut back by 6 bases and J by 5 bases. The CDR3 sequence is 15 residues long. Germline CDR1 LNHDA, CDR2 SQIVND (reference sequence). DNA for the CDR3: TGTGCCAGTAGCGGCAGGGGACAGAATAATTCACCCCTCCACTTT. It translates to CASSGRGQNNSPLHF.

This chain connects TRBV7-2 to TRBJ2-7, with D tentatively TRBD1 (5 bases). The CDR3 has 13 residues. Germline V lookup: CDR1 SGHTA, CDR2 FQGNSA. V lost 0 bases, J lost 13 bases, and 16 bases lay in between. The CDR3 region is CASSLALGAVVYF. The CDR3 nucleotides are TGTGCCAGCAGCTTAGCGCTTGGGGCCGTGGTCTACTTC.

The gene calls are TRBV30 and TRBJ1-2; D is ambiguous. V was trimmed by 1 base and J by 8 bases, leaving 14 bases between them. Germline CDR1 reads GTSNPN; CDR2 reads SVGIG (reference sequence). The CDR3 loop spans 13 amino acids. CDR3 loop: CAWSAGGGGGYTF. As DNA, the CDR3 is TGTGCCTGGAGTGCCGGAGGAGGAGGGGGCTACACCTTC.

The chain is built from TRBV5-1 and TRBJ1-1, with 8 bases that match TRBD1. CDR3 length equals 14 residues. Looked up from germline, CDR1 is SGHRS and CDR2 is YFSETQ. Trimming cost V 3 bases and J 5 bases; bases outside gene matches: 6. CDR3 protein: CASSYGTGRTEAFF. DNA for the CDR3: TGCGCCAGCAGCTACGGGACAGGTCGGACTGAAGCTTTCTTT.

This clone was counted between two and nine times. The V gene is TRBV18, the J gene TRBJ2-1; TRBD1 agrees at 9 bases. Trimming removed 5 bases from V and 4 bases from J; junction bases left unmatched: 6. Germline CDR1 reads KGHSH; CDR2 reads LQKENI. The CDR3 extends over 15 amino acids. CDR3 sequence: CASSSGQGSYNEQFF. The CDR3 nucleotides are TGTGCCAGCTCATCGGGACAGGGATCTTACAATGAGCAGTTCTTC.

The genes are TRBV15 and TRBJ1-2; 7 bases match TRBD1. This CDR3 is built from 14 residues. In germline, CDR1 is LNHNV, CDR2 YYDKDF (reference sequence). With 0 bases clipped from V and 9 bases from J, the junction kept 7 bases outside the gene matches. Written as DNA, the CDR3 is TGTGCCACCAGCAGAGATCGACAGGGAGTACGCTACACCTTC. The encoded protein is CATSRDRQGVRYTF.